The 20 T cell receptor beta chains below come from one sample, sequenced in a study of blood T cell repertoires in COVID-19. Sequencing was performed with immunoSEQ multiplex PCR; in TCRdb, only in-frame clones are kept and a portion is missing. The data show 200,000 to 250,000 clones, with around 87% seen just once and more than 2.5% held by the top ten. The sequencing input was peripheral blood. The receptors here all came from a woman aged 25 to 45 who had recovered from COVID-19.

The chain couples TRBV5-1 to TRBJ2-5; TRBD2 matches at 7 bases. The CDR3 is 15 residues long. Looked up from germline, CDR1 is SGHRS and CDR2 is YFSETQ. After removal of 6 bases from V and 2 bases from J, the junction contained 10 bases not matched to a gene. CDR3 residues: CASTQSSGKQETQYF. DNA for the CDR3: TGCGCCAGCACCCAGTCGAGCGGGAAACAAGAGACCCAGTACTTC. The whole variable domain, remainder taken from reference TRBV5-1 and TRBJ2-5, is KAGVTQTPRYLIKTRGQQVTLSCSPISGHRSVSWYQQTPGQGLQFLFEYFSETQRNKGNFPGRFSGRQFSNSRSEMNVSTLELGDSALYLCASTQSSGKQETQYFGPGTRLLVL.

This sequence joins TRBV5-1 and TRBJ2-7; 11 bases fit TRBD2. The CDR3 loop spans 16 amino acids. Per the germline V gene, CDR1 is SGHRS and CDR2 is YFSETQ. Trimming cost V 1 base and J 3 bases; bases outside gene matches: 6. The CDR3 DNA is TGCGCCAGCAGCTTGAGTAGCGGGGGGGCCCGCTACGAGCAGTACTTC. Translated: CASSLSSGGARYEQYF.

The genes are TRBV6-6 and TRBJ1-1; possibly TRBD1 for D (6 bases). The CDR3 is 16 residues long. Germline V lookup: CDR1 MNHNY, CDR2 SVGAGI (reference sequence). V lost 2 bases to trimming and J lost 1 base, with 14 bases between them. The CDR3, as DNA: TGTGCCAGCAGTTACCCGGCGGGGGCGCCGAACACTGAAGCTTTCTTT. As protein: CASSYPAGAPNTEAFF.

The V gene is TRBV23-1, the J gene TRBJ1-4; 8 bases are shared with TRBD1. TRBV23-1 is annotated as an ORF whose role is uncertain. J gave up 4 bases and V 2 bases, and 6 bases lay outside the gene matches. This CDR3 region has 16 residues. The CDR3 sequence is CASSQRTGTLNEKLFF. The DNA for the CDR3 is TGCGCCAGCAGTCAAAGGACAGGGACACTTAATGAAAAACTGTTTTTT.

The rearrangement links TRBV6-5 to TRBJ1-1; perhaps TRBD1 as D (6 bases). Germline-derived CDR1 and CDR2 are MNHEY and SVGAGI. Trimming pared 6 bases from V and 1 base from J, leaving 12 bases between. This CDR3 region has 14 residues. This chain's CDR3 is CASSRGSWNTEAFF. The CDR3 DNA is TGTGCCAGCAGCAGGGGATCCTGGAACACTGAAGCTTTCTTT.

This sequence joins TRBV10-3 and TRBJ1-1; D is ambiguous. CDR1 and CDR2 (germline): ENHRY, SYGVKD. V was pared by 0 bases and J by 4 bases, with 6 bases between. This CDR3 region has 13 residues. The CDR3 loop reads CAISESAGTEAFF. CDR3 DNA: TGTGCCATCAGTGAGTCTGCAGGCACTGAAGCTTTCTTT.

The J gene is TRBJ1-4, the V gene TRBV4-3; 9 bases are shared with TRBD1. This CDR3 contains 17 residues. CDR1 and CDR2 from the germline V gene are LGHNA and YSLEER. V shed 0 bases and J 8 bases; nucleotides not matched to a gene: 10. The DNA of the CDR3 is TGCGCCAGCAGCCAAGAGGGGGCCGGACAGGGGTACGAAAAACTGTTTTTT. It codes for CASSQEGAGQGYEKLFF.

For the CDR3, the DNA is TGCGCCAGCAGCCAAGTAGTCCTTAATTCACCCCTCCACTTT. Its translation: CASSQVVLNSPLHF. The rearrangement uses TRBV4-1 and TRBJ1-6; no firm D call. Germline V gene lookup returns CDR1 MGHRA and CDR2 YSYEKL. Trimming stripped 1 base from V and 6 bases from J, with 7 bases between. This CDR3 comprises 14 residues.

The V and J genes are TRBV14 and TRBJ1-2, with 9 bases lining up with TRBD1. With V trimmed by 6 bases and J by 2 bases, 13 bases remained unmatched. CDR1 and CDR2 (germline): SGHDN, FVKESK. CDR3 size: 17 residues. The CDR3 spells CASSPYFPTGGNYGYTF. CDR3 DNA sequence: TGTGCCAGCAGTCCCTATTTCCCGACAGGGGGGAACTATGGCTACACCTTC.

The rearrangement uses TRBV14 and TRBJ1-2, with D possibly being TRBD1 (5 bases). Trimming shortened V by 1 base and J by 4 bases, and 13 bases separated the two germline ends. CDR1 is SGHDN, CDR2 FVKESK, per germline. The CDR3 has 15 residues. The CDR3 DNA reads TGTGCCAGCAGCCAAGTCTCGTCAGGGTTCTATGGCTACACCTTC. This gives the protein CASSQVSSGFYGYTF.

CDR3 sequence: CASSSLTGASGKLFF. In DNA, the CDR3 is TGTGCCAGCAGCTCCCTGACAGGGGCGAGTGGCAAACTGTTTTTT. The chain is built from TRBV11-2 and TRBJ1-4; 8 nucleotides line up with TRBD1. CDR1 is SGHAT and CDR2 is FQNNGV in the germline V gene. This CDR3 is 15 amino acids long. J lost 11 bases, V lost 4 bases, and 12 bases had no gene match.

This clone was detected a few times. The gene calls are TRBV24-1 and TRBJ2-2, with no clear D. V was clipped by 3 bases and J by 3 bases, with 7 bases between them. This CDR3 is built from 14 residues. CDR1 and CDR2 from the germline V gene are KGHDR and SFDVKD. This CDR3 reads CATSDSPDTGELFF. The CDR3 DNA sequence: TGTGCCACCAGTGATAGCCCGGACACCGGGGAGCTGTTTTTT.

CDR3 coding DNA: TGTGCCAGCAGCCCGGTAGCGGGGGGCCCCACCTACGAGCAGTACTTC. Encoded protein: CASSPVAGGPTYEQYF. This chain links TRBV11-2 with TRBJ2-7; TRBD2 matches 10 bases. CDR1 and CDR2 (germline): SGHAT, FQNNGV. This CDR3 has 16 residues. Losses at the gene ends were 5 bases for V and 2 bases for J; bases not matched to a gene: 9.

This sequence joins TRBV27 and TRBJ2-1; 9 nucleotides line up with TRBD1. J gave up 7 bases and V 6 bases, and 10 bases lay outside the gene matches. The germline V gene has CDR1 MNHEY and CDR2 SMNVEV (reference sequence). This CDR3 contains 15 residues. The chain's CDR3 is CASREIGQGRNEQFF. The DNA for the CDR3 is TGTGCCAGCAGGGAGATCGGACAGGGGAGAAATGAGCAGTTCTTC.

The chain employs TRBV2 and TRBJ2-5, with 7 bases that match TRBD2. CDR1 is SNHLY, CDR2 FYNNEI, per germline. This CDR3 is built from 14 residues. Trimming removed 6 bases from V and 1 base from J; junction bases left unmatched: 5. CDR3 nucleotide sequence: TGTGCCAGCAGATCTAGCGGTACCCAAGAGACCCAGTACTTC. Residues: CASRSSGTQETQYF.

The chain links TRBV5-4 to TRBJ2-6; maybe TRBD2 (5 bases). This CDR3 has 13 amino acids. Trimming left V 0 bases short and J 11 bases short, with 9 bases between. The germline V gene has CDR1 SGHNT and CDR2 YYREEE (reference sequence). The DNA of the CDR3 is TGTGCCAGCAGCTTGGACGGGATGGACGTCCTGACTTTC. Its protein is CASSLDGMDVLTF.

V usage is TRBV3-1 (or the pseudogene TRBV3-2) and J usage is TRBJ2-7; a weak D match, TRBD1 (5 bases). Germline V gives CDR1 LGHDT, CDR2 YNNKEL (reference sequence). This CDR3 spans 13 amino acids. V was clipped by 3 bases and J by 5 bases, with 11 bases between them. For the CDR3, the DNA is TGTGCCAGCAGCCATTCCAGGGTCGACGAGCAGTACTTC. Its protein is CASSHSRVDEQYF.

The chain links TRBV2 to TRBJ2-5, with a weak D call TRBD2 (6 bases). The V gene's germline CDR1 is SNHLY and CDR2 FYNNEI. V lost 4 bases, J lost 3 bases, and 15 bases lay in between. The CDR3 loop spans 15 amino acids. The CDR3 DNA follows: TGTGCCAGCAGTGTCGGGGGTAGCTGGGAAGAGACCCAGTACTTC. Its translation is CASSVGGSWEETQYF. The entire variable domain, with the rest obtained from reference TRBV2 and TRBJ2-5, is as follows: EPEVTQTPSHQVTQMGQEVILRCVPISNHLYFYWYRQILGQKVEFLVSFYNNEISEKSEIFDDQFSVERPDGSNFTLKIRSTKLEDSAMYFCASSVGGSWEETQYFGPGTRLLVL.

The chain carries TRBV9 and TRBJ2-1; TRBD2 matches 13 bases. J gave up 3 bases and V 3 bases, and 3 bases lay outside the gene matches. Germline V CDR1 and CDR2: SGDLS, YYNGEE. The CDR3 length is 16 residues. The CDR3 loop is CASSAGLAGDYNEQFF. The CDR3 nucleotides read TGTGCCAGCAGCGCAGGACTAGCGGGGGACTACAATGAGCAGTTCTTC.

The rearrangement uses TRBV12-3 or TRBV12-4 and TRBJ1-1, with D perhaps TRBD1 (6 bases). CDR3 length: 13 amino acids. V gave up 5 bases and J gave up 7 bases, with 14 bases separating them. The CDR3 protein is CASSAGQPHEAFF. DNA for the CDR3: TGTGCCAGCAGTGCTGGACAGCCCCATGAAGCTTTCTTT.